This note documents a single T cell receptor (beta chain) sequence. Its antigen is not known. The protocol was immunoSEQ multiplex PCR, while the TCRdb copy is restricted to in-frame clones and leaves out a portion. The sample has some 170,000 clones, roughly 92% seen once. These data are taken from a study of T cell responses to AZD1222 COVID-19 vaccine. Timing groups of about 4 and about 12 weeks for second doses were pooled. General study results and limits: Recipients of AZD1222 seropositive at baseline numbered only six or seven. No day 14 peak samples; only post-peak repertoires were characterized. The study found vaccine-associated CD4 TCRs spanning spike, dominant at 160-218 and 743-854.

Per the germline V gene, CDR1 is MNHNS and CDR2 is SASEGT. Trimming cost V 6 bases and J 0 bases, with 9 bases left between them. This CDR3 has 15 residues. This TCR derives from an adult who received the AZD1222 COVID-19 vaccine. The chain joins TRBV6-1 to TRBJ2-6, with D possibly TRBD1 on 5 matching bases. Specimen: peripheral blood, collected 28 days after the second AZD1222 dose. The CDR3 DNA reads as TGTGCCAGCAGCCTGGACAACTCTGGGGCCAACGTCCTGACTTTC. This encodes CASSLDNSGANVLTF.